This T cell receptor beta chain was obtained from a study of PD-L1 blockade in urothelial cancer. Study information: Blood yielded a median of around 150,000 T cells per sample.

CDR1 and CDR2 (germline): LGHNA, YNFKEQ. The CDR3 contains 17 residues. V was clipped by 2 bases and J by 2 bases; unmatched bases: 12. Some clones are missing from TCRdb's copy, which holds only in-frame ones; the method was immunoSEQ multiplex PCR. The repertoire includes approximately 50,000 clones, 88% of them detected once, and approximately 2.5% sits in the top ten. About this clone: Its antigen is unidentified.

Regarding the study as a whole: Pretreatment clonality of the blood TCR repertoire below the median was predictive of superior survival.

Noted time point: peripheral blood 6 weeks after treatment start. The sample here was PBMCs, taken around atezolizumab (anti-PD-L1) treatment. This clonotype originated in a man aged 60 to 75 with urothelial cancer. V and J are TRBV4-2 and TRBJ2-7; 7 positions agree with TRBD1. CDR3 nucleotide sequence: TGTGCCAGCAGCCAAAGGGTTGACAGGGCGACCGCCTACGAGCAGTACTTC. This encodes CASSQRVDRATAYEQYF.